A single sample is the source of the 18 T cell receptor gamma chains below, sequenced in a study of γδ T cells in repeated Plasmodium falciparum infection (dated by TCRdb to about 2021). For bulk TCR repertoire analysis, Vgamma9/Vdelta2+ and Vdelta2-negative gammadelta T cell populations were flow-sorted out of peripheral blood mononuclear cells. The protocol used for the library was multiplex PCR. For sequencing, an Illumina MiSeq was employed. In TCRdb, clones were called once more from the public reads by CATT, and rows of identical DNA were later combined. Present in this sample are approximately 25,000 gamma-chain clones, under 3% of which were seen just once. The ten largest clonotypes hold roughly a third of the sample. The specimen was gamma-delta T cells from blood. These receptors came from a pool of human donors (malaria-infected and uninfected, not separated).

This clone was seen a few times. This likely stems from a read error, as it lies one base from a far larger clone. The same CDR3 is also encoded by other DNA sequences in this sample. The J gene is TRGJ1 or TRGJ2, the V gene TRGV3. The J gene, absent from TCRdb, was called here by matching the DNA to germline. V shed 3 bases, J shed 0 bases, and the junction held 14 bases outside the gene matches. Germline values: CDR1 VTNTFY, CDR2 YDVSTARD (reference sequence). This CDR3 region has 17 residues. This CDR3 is CATWDRDTAPNYYKKLF. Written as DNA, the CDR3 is TGTGCCACCTGGGACCGAGACACAGCCCCGAATTATTATAAGAAACTCTTT.

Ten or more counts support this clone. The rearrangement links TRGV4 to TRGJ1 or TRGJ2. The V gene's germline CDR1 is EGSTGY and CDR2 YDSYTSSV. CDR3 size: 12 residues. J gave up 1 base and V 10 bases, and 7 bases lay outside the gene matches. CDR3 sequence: CATTFNYYKKLF. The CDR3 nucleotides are TGTGCCACGACGTTCAATTATTATAAGAAACTCTTT.

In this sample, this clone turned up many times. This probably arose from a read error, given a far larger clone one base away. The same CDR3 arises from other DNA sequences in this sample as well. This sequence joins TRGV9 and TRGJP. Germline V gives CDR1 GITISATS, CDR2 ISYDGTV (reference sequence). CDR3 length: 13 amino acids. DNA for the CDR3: TGTGCCTTGGGGGAGTTAGGCAAAAAAATCAAGGTATTT. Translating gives CALGELGKKIKVF.

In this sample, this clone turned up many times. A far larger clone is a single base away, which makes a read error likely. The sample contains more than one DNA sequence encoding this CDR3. For the CDR3, the DNA is TGTGCTACCTGGGACGGCCCAGAGAAACTCTTT. It codes for CATWDGPEKLF. The J gene is TRGJ1 or TRGJ2, the V gene TRGV5. The CDR3 has 11 residues. The V gene's germline CDR1 is VINAFY and CDR2 YDVSNSKD.

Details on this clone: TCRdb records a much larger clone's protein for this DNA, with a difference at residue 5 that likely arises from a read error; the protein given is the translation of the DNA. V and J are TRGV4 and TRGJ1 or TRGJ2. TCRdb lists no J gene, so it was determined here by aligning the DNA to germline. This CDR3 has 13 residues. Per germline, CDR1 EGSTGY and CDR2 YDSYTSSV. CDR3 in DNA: TGTGCCACCTGGGGTGGGCAGTATTATAAGAAACTCTTT. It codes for CATWGGQYYKKLF.

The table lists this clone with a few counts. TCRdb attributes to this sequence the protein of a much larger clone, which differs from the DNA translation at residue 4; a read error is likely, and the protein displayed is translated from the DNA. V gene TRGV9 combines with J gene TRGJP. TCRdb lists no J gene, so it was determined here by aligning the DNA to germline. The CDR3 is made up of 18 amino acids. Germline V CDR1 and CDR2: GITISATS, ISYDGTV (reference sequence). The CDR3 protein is CALREVRRGELGKKIKVF. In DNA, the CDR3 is TGTGCCTTGCGGGAGGTGCGGAGAGGAGAGTTGGGCAAAAAAATCAAGGTATTT.

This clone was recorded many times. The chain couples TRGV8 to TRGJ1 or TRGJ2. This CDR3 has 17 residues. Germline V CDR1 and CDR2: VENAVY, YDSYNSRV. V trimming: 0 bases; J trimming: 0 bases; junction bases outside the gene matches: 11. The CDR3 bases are TGTGCCACCTGGGATAGGCATCGCGTCGGGAATTATTATAAGAAACTCTTT. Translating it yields CATWDRHRVGNYYKKLF.

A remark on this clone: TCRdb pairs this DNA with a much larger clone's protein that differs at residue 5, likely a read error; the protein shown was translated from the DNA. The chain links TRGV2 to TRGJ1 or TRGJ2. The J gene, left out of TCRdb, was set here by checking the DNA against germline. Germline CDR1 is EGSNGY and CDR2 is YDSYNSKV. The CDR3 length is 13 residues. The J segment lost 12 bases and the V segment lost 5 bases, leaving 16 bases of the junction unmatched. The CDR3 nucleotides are TGTGCCACCTGGGGCGCATCGCACCGTGGGAAACTCTTT. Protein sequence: CATWGASHRGKLF.

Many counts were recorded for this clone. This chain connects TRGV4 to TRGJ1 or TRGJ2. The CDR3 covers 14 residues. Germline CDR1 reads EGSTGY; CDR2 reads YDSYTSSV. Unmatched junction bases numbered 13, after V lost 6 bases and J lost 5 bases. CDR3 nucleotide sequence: TGTGCCACCTGGATCTCTCCCCCTCATTATAAGAAACTCTTT. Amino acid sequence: CATWISPPHYKKLF.

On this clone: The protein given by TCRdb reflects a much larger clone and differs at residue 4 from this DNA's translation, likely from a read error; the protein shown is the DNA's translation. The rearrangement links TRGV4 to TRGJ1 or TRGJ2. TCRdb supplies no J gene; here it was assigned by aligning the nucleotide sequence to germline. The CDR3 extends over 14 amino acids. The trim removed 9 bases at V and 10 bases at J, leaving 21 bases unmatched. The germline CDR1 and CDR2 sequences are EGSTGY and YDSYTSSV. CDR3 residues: CATRSIRDRKKKLF. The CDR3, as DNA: TGTGCCACCCGGAGTATAAGGGATAGGAAAAAGAAACTCTTT.

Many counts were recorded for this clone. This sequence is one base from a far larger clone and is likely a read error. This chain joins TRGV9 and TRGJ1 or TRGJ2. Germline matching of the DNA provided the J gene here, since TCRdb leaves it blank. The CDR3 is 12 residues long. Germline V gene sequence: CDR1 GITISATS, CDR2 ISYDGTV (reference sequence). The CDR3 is CALWDSYYKKLF. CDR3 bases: TGTGCCCTGTGGGATAGTTATTATAAGAAACTCTTT.

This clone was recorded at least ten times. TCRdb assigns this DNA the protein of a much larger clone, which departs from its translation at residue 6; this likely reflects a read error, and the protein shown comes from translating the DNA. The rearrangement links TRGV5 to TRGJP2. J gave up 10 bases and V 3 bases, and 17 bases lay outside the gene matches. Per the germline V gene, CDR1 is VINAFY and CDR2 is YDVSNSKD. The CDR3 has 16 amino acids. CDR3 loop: CATWDGLSRRIWIKTF. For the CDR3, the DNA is TGTGCCACCTGGGACGGGCTTAGTCGTAGGATTTGGATCAAGACGTTT.

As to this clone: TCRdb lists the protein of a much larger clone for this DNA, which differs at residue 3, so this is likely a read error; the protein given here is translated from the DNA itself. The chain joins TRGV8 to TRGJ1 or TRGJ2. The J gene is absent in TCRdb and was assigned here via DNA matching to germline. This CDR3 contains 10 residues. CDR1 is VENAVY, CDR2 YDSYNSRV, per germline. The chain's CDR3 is CAAWDKKKLF. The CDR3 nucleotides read TGTGCCGCCTGGGATAAGAAGAAACTCTTT.

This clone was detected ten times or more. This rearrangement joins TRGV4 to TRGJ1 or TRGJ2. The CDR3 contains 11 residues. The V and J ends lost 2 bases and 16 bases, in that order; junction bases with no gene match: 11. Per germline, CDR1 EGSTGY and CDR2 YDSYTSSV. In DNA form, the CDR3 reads TGTGCCACCTGGGATGAGCCTTTTAGGCTCTTT. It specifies CATWDEPFRLF.

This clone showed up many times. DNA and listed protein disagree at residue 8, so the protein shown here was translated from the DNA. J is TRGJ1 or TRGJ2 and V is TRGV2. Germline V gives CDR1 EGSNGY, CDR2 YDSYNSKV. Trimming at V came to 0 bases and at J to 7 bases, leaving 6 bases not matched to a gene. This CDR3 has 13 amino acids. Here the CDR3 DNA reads TGTGCCACCTGGGACGGGCGGAAATATAAGAAACTCTTT. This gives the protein CATWDGRKYKKLF.

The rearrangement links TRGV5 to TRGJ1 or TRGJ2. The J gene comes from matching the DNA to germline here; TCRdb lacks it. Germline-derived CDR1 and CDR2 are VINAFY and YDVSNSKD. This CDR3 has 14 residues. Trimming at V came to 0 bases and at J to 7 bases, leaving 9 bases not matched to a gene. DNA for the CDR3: TGTGCCACCTGGGACAGGCAGATGCCCTATAAGAAACTCTTT. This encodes CATWDRQMPYKKLF.

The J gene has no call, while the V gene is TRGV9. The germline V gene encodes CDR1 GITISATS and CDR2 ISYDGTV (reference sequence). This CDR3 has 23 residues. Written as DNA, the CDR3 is TGTGCTTTGTGGGAGTATCAAGAGTTGGGCAAAAAAATCAAGGTACTTGGTCCCGGAACAAAGCTTTTC. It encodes CALWEYQELGKKIKVLGPGTKLF.

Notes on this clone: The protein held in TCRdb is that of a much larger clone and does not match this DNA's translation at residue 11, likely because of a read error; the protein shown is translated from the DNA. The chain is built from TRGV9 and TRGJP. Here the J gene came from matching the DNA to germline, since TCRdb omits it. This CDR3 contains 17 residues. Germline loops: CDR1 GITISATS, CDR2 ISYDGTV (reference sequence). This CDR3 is CALWETHQELDKKIKVF. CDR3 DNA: TGTGCCTTGTGGGAGACCCACCAAGAGTTGGACAAAAAAATCAAGGTATTT.